This T cell receptor (beta chain) was recovered during a study of monozygotic twins with inflammatory bowel disease. Every TCR library used roughly 3,800 ng of total RNA. Investigators made cDNA in eight separate reactions per sample. TCRdb re-called the 5' RACE reads and catalogs CDR3 proteins one per entry, DNA excluded. This table holds 150,000 to 200,000 distinct CDR3 sequences. The CDR3 is 13 amino acids. This receptor was obtained from a human donor with ulcerative colitis or Crohn's disease, or a healthy co-twin of an affected twin (not recorded which). The sample consisted of blood. This sequence joins TRBV12-3 or TRBV12-4 and TRBJ1-2. The CDR3 sequence is CASSFTRGDGYTF.